Below, one TCR beta chain is given with its context. The germline gives CDR1 MNHEY, CDR2 SMNVEV (reference sequence). This CDR3 region has 16 residues. Trimming at V came to 5 bases and at J to 2 bases, leaving 7 bases not matched to a gene. Extraction and reverse transcription of RNA yielded cDNA as the sequencing template. The assay was immunoSEQ multiplex PCR, and TCRdb's table has in-frame clones only and misses some. The sample has about 97,000 clones, roughly 56% seen once. Treatment meaning: oral pan-JAK inhibitor, 5-10 mg twice daily. The entry originates in a study of CD8+ T cells in alopecia areata.

The sample was CD8+ T cells sorted from blood, taken between weeks 55 and 65, from a patient treated with tofacitinib. The genes are TRBV27 and TRBJ2-2; 8 positions match TRBD2. This clonotype originated in a human donor with alopecia areata. In DNA, the CDR3 is TGTGCCAGCAGTCCCTACGGGGGGGCAAACACCGGGGAGCTGTTTTTT. Its translation: CASSPYGGANTGELFF.